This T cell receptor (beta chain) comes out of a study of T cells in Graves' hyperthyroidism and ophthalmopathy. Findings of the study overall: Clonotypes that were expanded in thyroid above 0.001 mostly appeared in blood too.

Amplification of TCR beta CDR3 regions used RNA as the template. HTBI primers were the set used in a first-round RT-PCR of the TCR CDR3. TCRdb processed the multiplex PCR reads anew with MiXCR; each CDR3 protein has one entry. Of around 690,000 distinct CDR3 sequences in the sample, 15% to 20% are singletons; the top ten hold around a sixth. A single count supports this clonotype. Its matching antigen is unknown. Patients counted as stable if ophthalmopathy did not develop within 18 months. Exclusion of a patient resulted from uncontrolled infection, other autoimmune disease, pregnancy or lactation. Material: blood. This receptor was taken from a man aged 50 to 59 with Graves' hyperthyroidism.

CDR3 DNA sequence: TGTGCCAGCACCTTAGGACTAGCGGGAGGAGAGACCCAGTACTTC. Its translation: CASTLGLAGGETQYF. This sequence joins TRBV12-3 or TRBV12-4 and TRBJ2-5; 14 nucleotides line up with TRBD2. This CDR3 comprises 15 residues. V trimming: 7 bases; J trimming: 4 bases; junction bases outside the gene matches: 5.